This note documents a single T cell receptor beta chain sequence. How the authors handled the data: By means of reference gene primer amplification, nucleated cell counts were estimated. Only in-frame clones appear in the TCRdb table, and some are missing; sequencing was by immunoSEQ multiplex PCR. V, J and clone size are those of that table, while D and trimming were read from the DNA. The sample has approximately 200,000 clones; approximately 90% are singletons. The data belong to a study of blood T cell repertoires in COVID-19. Study context: In each case, the material was cDNA or gDNA derived from T cells, B-cell-depleted T cells, or PBMCs.

Germline V gives CDR1 SGHAT, CDR2 FQNNGV. The length of the CDR3 is 13 residues. Trimming stripped 2 bases from V and 4 bases from J, with 5 bases between. Sequenced input: peripheral blood. This chain connects TRBV11-2 to TRBJ2-2; no reliable D call. The TCR originated in a woman aged 25 to 39 with acute or convalescent COVID-19. The CDR3 is CASSLTRTGELFF. The CDR3 DNA is TGTGCCAGCAGCTTAACTCGCACCGGGGAGCTGTTTTTT.